The T cell receptor beta chain described here comes from a study of vaccination and CD4 T cells after COVID-19. About the research overall: For each participant, vaccination comprised two doses of either the BNT162b2 or the mRNA-1273 vaccine.

As to treatment: roughly 11-day PBMC culture with coronavirus spike peptide pools or control peptides (ViraFEST assay). An Oncomine TCR Beta short-read assay was used to sequence the DNA from cultured CD4+ T cells. The template was genomic DNA from cultured CD4+ T cells. MiXCR, run by TCRdb on the PCR reads, gives a single entry per CDR3 protein. This table holds roughly 12,000 distinct CDR3 sequences, approximately 50% found once. V was shortened by 2 bases and J by 4 bases, with 7 bases between the two germline ends. The CDR3 length is 12 residues. CDR1 and CDR2 (germline): DFQATT, SNEGSKA (reference sequence). As for this clonotype: The antigen is unknown.

The sample taken for sequencing was CD4+ T cells from blood, cultured in vitro. The chain links TRBV20-1 to TRBJ2-3; unclear D gene. The sequence derives from a human donor who had recovered from COVID-19. The CDR3 sequence is CSARPSADTQYF. The CDR3 coding sequence is TGCAGTGCTAGACCGAGTGCAGATACGCAGTATTTT.